Here is one TCR beta chain with its context. The CDR3 loop spans 13 amino acids. In germline, CDR1 is SEHNR, CDR2 FQNEAQ (reference sequence). With 5 bases removed from V and 4 bases from J, the gap between germline ends came to 12 bases. This sample is drawn from a study of blood T cell repertoires in COVID-19. Study context: Acute-phase and convalescent COVID-19 samples originated in the United States, Italy and Spain. Sample material is recorded as cDNA or gDNA derived from T cells, B-cell-depleted T cells, or PBMCs.

Each participant's cohort was designated according to participant-reported clinical history. For recovered donors of Cohort 3, there were two negative PCRs, clearance, or symptom resolution. Profiling relied on immunoSEQ multiplex PCR, and the TCRdb table lists in-frame clones only, not all of them. The sample lists about 240,000 clones, 80% to 90% occurring once. This receptor was identified in a woman aged 25-40 years who had recovered from COVID-19. Sequencing was carried out using PBMCs or T cells enriched from blood (not recorded which). This rearrangement joins TRBV7-9 to TRBJ2-7, with D possibly TRBD2 on 6 matching bases. CDR3 region: CASSPRREYEQYF. The CDR3 DNA follows: TGTGCCAGCAGCCCAAGGAGGGAGTACGAGCAGTACTTC.